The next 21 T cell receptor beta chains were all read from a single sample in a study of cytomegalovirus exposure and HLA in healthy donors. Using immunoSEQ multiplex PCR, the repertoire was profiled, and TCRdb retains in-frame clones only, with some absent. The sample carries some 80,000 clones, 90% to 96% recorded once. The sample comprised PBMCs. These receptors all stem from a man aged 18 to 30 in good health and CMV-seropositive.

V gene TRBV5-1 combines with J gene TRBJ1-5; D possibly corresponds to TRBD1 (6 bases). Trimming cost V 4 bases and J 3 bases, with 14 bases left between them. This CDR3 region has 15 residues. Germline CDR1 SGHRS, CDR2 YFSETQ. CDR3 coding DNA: TGCGCCAGCAGCCCAATACCGGGACACAATCAGCCCCAGCATTTT. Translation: CASSPIPGHNQPQHF.

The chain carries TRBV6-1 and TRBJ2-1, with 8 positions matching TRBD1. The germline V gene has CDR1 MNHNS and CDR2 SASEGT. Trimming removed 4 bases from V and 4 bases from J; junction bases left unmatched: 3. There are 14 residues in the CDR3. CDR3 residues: CASSGTGGYNEQFF. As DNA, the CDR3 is TGTGCCAGCAGTGGTACAGGGGGGTACAATGAGCAGTTCTTC.

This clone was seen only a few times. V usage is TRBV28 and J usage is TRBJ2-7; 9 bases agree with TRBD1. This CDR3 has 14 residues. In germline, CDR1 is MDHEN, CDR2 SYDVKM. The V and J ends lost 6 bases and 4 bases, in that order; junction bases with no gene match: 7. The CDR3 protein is CASSNGQGWYEQYF. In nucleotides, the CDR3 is TGTGCCAGCAGCAATGGACAGGGGTGGTACGAGCAGTACTTC.

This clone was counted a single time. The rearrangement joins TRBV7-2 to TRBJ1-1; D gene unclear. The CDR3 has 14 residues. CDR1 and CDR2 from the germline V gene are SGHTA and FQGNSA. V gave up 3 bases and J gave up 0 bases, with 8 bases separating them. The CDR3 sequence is CASSLRSMNTEAFF. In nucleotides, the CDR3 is TGTGCCAGCAGCTTGAGGAGCATGAACACTGAAGCTTTCTTT.

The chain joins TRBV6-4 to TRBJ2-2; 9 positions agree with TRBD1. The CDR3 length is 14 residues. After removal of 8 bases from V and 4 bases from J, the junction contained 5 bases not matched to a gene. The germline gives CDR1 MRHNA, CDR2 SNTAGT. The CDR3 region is CASQQTGGTGELFF. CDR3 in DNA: TGTGCCAGCCAGCAGACAGGGGGCACCGGGGAGCTGTTTTTT.

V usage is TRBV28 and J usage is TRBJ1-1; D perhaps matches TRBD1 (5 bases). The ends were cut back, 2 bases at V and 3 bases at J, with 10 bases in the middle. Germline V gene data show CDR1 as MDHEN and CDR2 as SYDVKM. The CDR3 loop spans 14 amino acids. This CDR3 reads CASSLQGTDTEAFF. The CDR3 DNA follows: TGTGCCAGCAGTTTACAGGGTACGGACACTGAAGCTTTCTTT.

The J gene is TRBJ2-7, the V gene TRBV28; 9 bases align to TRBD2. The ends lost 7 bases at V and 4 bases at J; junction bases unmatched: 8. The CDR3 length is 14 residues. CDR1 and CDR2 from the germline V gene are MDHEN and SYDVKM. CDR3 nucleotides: TGTGCCAGCAACCGATTGCGGGAGGGATACGAGCAGTACTTC. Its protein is CASNRLREGYEQYF.

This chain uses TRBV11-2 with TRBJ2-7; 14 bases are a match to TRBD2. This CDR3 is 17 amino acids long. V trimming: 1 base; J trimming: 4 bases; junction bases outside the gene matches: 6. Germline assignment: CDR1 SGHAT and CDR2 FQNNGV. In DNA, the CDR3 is TGTGCCAGCAGCTTAGTTTCCCGACTAGCGGGAGGGTACGAGCAGTACTTC. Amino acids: CASSLVSRLAGGYEQYF.

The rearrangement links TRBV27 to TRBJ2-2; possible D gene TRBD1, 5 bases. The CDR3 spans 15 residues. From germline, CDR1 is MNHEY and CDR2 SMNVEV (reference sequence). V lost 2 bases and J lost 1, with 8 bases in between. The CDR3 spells CASSLQGGNTGELFF. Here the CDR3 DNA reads TGTGCCAGCAGTTTACAGGGTGGGAACACCGGGGAGCTGTTTTTT.

As DNA, the CDR3 is TGTGCCAGCAGCCCCGAGGGAGCCCTCTCCTACAATGAGCAGTTCTTC. Its protein is CASSPEGALSYNEQFF. The rearrangement joins TRBV7-6 to TRBJ2-1, with D possibly being TRBD2 (5 bases). The CDR3 extends over 16 amino acids. From germline, CDR1 is SGHVS and CDR2 FNYEAQ. Trimming shortened V by 5 bases and J by 0 bases, and 14 bases separated the two germline ends. Combining the CDR3 with reference TRBV7-6 and TRBJ2-1 gives the whole variable domain GAGVSQSPRYKVTKRGQDVALRCDPISGHVSLYWYRQALGQGPEFLTYFNYEAQQDKSGLPNDRFSAERPEGSISTLTIQRTEQRDSAMYRCASSPEGALSYNEQFFGPGTRLTVL.

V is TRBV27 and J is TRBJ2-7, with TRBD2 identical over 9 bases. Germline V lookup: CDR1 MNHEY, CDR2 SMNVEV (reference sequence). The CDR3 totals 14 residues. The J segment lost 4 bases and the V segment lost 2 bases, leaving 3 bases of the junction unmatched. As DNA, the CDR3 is TGTGCCAGCAGTTTAGCGGGAGGGGGGTACGAGCAGTACTTC. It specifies CASSLAGGGYEQYF.

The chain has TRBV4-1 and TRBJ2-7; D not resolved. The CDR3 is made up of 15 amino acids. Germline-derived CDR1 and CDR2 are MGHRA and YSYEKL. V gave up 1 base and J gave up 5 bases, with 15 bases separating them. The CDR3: CASSQGIGFDNEQYF. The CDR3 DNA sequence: TGCGCCAGCAGCCAAGGCATAGGCTTTGACAACGAGCAGTACTTC.

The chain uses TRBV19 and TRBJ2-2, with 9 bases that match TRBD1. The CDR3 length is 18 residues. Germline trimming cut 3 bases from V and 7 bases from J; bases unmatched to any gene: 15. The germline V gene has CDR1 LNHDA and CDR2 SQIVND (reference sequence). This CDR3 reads CASSMRNWNRGPVGELFF. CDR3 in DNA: TGTGCCAGTAGTATGCGCAACTGGAACAGGGGGCCAGTCGGGGAGCTGTTTTTT.

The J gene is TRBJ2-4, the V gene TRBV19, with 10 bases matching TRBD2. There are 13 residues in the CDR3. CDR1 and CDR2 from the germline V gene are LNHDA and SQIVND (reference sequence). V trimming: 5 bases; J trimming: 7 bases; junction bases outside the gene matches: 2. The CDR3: CASSGLAVNIQYF. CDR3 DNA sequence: TGTGCCAGTAGTGGACTAGCGGTCAACATTCAGTACTTC.

This chain's CDR3 is CASSIRTSGRAGETQYF. DNA of the CDR3: TGTGCCAGCAGTATTCGGACTAGCGGGAGGGCCGGGGAGACCCAGTACTTC. The chain recombines TRBV25-1 with TRBJ2-5; 15 bases fit TRBD2. Germline CDR1 is MGHDK and CDR2 is SYGVNS. This CDR3 region has 17 residues. Trimming took 5 bases from V and 5 from J; bases not matched to a gene: 9. Full variable domain (rest looked up from reference TRBV25-1 and TRBJ2-5): EADIYQTPRYLVIGTGKKITLECSQTMGHDKMYWYQQDPGMELHLIHYSYGVNSTEKGDLSSESTVSRIRTEHFPLTLESARPSHTSQYLCASSIRTSGRAGETQYFGPGTRLLVL.

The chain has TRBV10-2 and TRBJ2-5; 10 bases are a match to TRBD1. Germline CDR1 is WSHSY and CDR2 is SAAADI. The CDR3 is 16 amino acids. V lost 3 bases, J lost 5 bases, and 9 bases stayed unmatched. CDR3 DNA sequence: TGCGCCAGCAGTGATACTAGGACAGGGGGAATGGAGACCCAGTACTTC. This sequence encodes CASSDTRTGGMETQYF.

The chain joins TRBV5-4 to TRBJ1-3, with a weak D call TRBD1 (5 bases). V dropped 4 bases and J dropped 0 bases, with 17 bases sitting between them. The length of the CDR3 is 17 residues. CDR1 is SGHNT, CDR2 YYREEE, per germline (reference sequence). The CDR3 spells CASSQKGRGNSGNTIYF. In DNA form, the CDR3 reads TGTGCCAGCAGCCAAAAGGGGAGGGGCAACTCTGGAAACACCATATATTTT.

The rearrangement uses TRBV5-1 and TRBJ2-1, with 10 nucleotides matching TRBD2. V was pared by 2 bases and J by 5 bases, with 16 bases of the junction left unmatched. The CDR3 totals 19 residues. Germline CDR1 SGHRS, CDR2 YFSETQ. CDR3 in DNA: TGCGCCAGCAGCTTTAGGGGACTAGCGTCTACTTACTTAAACAATGAGCAGTTCTTC. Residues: CASSFRGLASTYLNNEQFF.

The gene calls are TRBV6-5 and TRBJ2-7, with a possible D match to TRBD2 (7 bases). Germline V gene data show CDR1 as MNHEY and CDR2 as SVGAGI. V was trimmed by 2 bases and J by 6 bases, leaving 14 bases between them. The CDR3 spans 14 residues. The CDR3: CASSYGGAGSEQYF. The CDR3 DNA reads TGTGCCAGCAGTTACGGGGGGGCCGGTAGCGAGCAGTACTTC.

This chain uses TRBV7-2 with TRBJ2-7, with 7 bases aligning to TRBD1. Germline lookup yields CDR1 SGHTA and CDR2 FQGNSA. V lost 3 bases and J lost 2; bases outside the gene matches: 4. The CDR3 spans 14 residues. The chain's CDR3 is CASSFLGTAYEQYF. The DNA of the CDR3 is TGTGCCAGCAGCTTCCTTGGGACAGCCTACGAGCAGTACTTC.

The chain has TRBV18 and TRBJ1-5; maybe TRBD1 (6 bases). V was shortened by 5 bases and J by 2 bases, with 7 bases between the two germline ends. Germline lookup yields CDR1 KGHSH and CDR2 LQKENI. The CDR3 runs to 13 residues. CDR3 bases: TGTGCCAGCTCATCAGGGGGCAATCAGCCCCAGCATTTT. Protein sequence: CASSSGGNQPQHF.